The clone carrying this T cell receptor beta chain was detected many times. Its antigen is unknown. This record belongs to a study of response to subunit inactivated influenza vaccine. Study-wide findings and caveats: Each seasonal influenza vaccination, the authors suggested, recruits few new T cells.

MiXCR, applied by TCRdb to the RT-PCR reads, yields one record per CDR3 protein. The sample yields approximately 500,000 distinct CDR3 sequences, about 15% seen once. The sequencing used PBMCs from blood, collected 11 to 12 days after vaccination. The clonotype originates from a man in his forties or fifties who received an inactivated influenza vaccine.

The CDR3 reads CSVGAGTPRGNEQFF. CDR3 sequence (DNA): TGCAGCGTTGGGGCCGGGACCCCTAGGGGCAATGAGCAGTTCTTC. The chain joins TRBV29-1 to TRBJ2-1; D is perhaps TRBD1 or TRBD2 (5 bases each). V lost 4 bases and J lost 6, with 19 bases in between. CDR3 length equals 15 residues. Germline-derived CDR1 and CDR2 are SQVTM and ANQGSEA.